This is a list of T cell receptor beta chains from one sample in a study of T cell responses to AZD1222 COVID-19 vaccine. This table comes from immunoSEQ multiplex PCR, and its TCRdb copy is limited to in-frame clones, with some not included. Found here are approximately 94,000 clones, 80% to 95% of them singletons; the top ten hold under 2%. The sample was peripheral blood, taken on day 0 of AZD1222 vaccination. The receptor source for this set is an adult in good health. The CDR3 runs from the conserved cysteine through the conserved F or W. A D gene is named only where the DNA matches it firmly. Only part of the rows carry a size: once, few, many, or a class if the clone is expanded.

>TRBJ2-6|TRBV5-4|.|.
CASRGGPSGANVLTF
TGTGCCAGCAGGGGGGGGCCCTCTGGGGCCAACGTCCTGACTTTC
>TRBJ2-7|TRBV7-2|.|TRBD2
CASSPSGPGGEQYF
TGTGCCAGCAGCCCTAGCGGCCCCGGGGGAGAGCAGTACTTC
>TRBJ1-4|TRBV5-1|.|.
CASSPTRGDEKLFF
TGCGCCAGCAGCCCAACCAGGGGAGATGAAAAACTGTTTTTT
>TRBJ1-6|TRBV28|.|.
CASRLPMTNSPLHF
TGTGCCAGCCGTCTCCCAATGACAAATTCACCCCTCCACTTT
>TRBJ2-7|TRBV18|.|.
CASSPPPDGPKDYEQYF
TGTGCCAGCTCACCACCCCCGGATGGCCCAAAGGACTACGAGCAGTACTTC
>TRBJ1-2|TRBV27|.|.
CASSSGSVANYGYTF
TGTGCCAGCAGTTCCGGGTCGGTTGCTAACTATGGCTACACCTTC
>TRBJ1-5|TRBV14|few|.
CASSQGGGNQPQHF
TGTGCCAGCAGCCAAGGGGGGGGGAATCAGCCCCAGCATTTT
>TRBJ2-3|TRBV29-1|.|.
CSVISAPLPDTQYF
TGCAGCGTGATTAGCGCACCCCTCCCAGATACGCAGTATTTT
>TRBJ2-7|TRBV19|.|TRBD2
CASIPGLASYEQYF
TGTGCCAGTATCCCAGGACTAGCTAGTTACGAGCAGTACTTC
>TRBJ2-7|TRBV9|.|.
CASSVDGVGEQYF
TGTGCCAGCAGCGTAGATGGGGTTGGCGAGCAGTACTTC
>TRBJ2-1|TRBV3-1/TRBV3-2|.|TRBD2
CASSHFSGRGDYNEQFF
TGTGCCAGCAGCCATTTCAGCGGGAGGGGGGACTACAATGAGCAGTTCTTC
>TRBJ1-6|TRBV5-6|once|.
CASSRIRTKDNSPLHF
TGTGCCAGCAGCCGAATCCGGACGAAAGATAATTCACCCCTCCACTTT
>TRBJ2-1|TRBV5-6|.|.
CASSFNGSPNEQFF
TGTGCCAGCAGCTTCAATGGGTCCCCCAATGAGCAGTTCTTC
>TRBJ1-1|TRBV27|.|TRBD1
CASRAGGAGNTEAFF
TGTGCCAGCAGGGCAGGGGGCGCCGGGAACACTGAAGCTTTCTTT